The T cell receptor (beta chain) under discussion was sequenced for a study of blood T cell repertoires in COVID-19. The V gene end was trimmed by 7 bases and the J gene end by 3 bases; junction bases not matched to a gene: 11. This CDR3 is built from 14 residues. Germline lookup yields CDR1 SQVTM and CDR2 ANQGSEA. The method was immunoSEQ multiplex PCR; TCRdb's version includes in-frame clones alone and lacks a portion of them. The sample holds 300,000 to 350,000 clones, roughly 87% seen once. The gene calls are TRBV29-1 and TRBJ2-7; 8 bases match TRBD2. The sample taken for sequencing was PBMCs or T cells enriched from blood (not recorded which). This sequence was found in a woman in her twenties or thirties who had recovered from COVID-19. The CDR3 loop reads CSAGGLGSFYEQYF. The CDR3 bases are TGCAGCGCCGGGGGACTAGGTTCTTTCTACGAGCAGTACTTC.